The 17 T cell receptor beta chains presented below share a single source sample, sequenced in a study of T cells in Graves' hyperthyroidism and ophthalmopathy. Using RNA transcripts as the source, TCR beta CDR3 regions were amplified. The TCR CDR3 was amplified in a first-round RT-PCR using the HTBI primer set. TCRdb called the multiplex PCR reads again in MiXCR, with one record for every CDR3 protein. Here the sample spans about 610,000 distinct CDR3 sequences, 16% being singletons. Sequencing was done on a sample of blood. The receptors come from a woman aged 40 to 55 with Graves' ophthalmopathy.

This clonotype came up many times. The chain uses TRBV11-2 and TRBJ2-5; no reliable D call. This CDR3 is built from 13 residues. Germline V lookup: CDR1 SGHAT, CDR2 FQNNGV. V lost 1 base, J lost 5 bases, and 8 bases lay in between. CDR3 DNA sequence: TGTGCCAGCAGCTTAGTCGCCGTGGAGACCCAGTACTTC. This gives the protein CASSLVAVETQYF.

Only a few counts were recorded for this clonotype. The rearrangement joins TRBV6-2 or TRBV6-3 to TRBJ2-7, with 7 bases aligning to TRBD1. CDR1 is MNHEY, CDR2 SVGEGT, per germline. Trimming removed 0 bases from V and 0 bases from J; junction bases left unmatched: 8. This CDR3 has 17 residues. Here the CDR3 DNA reads TGTGCCAGCAGTTACTCGAGTCCAGGGGGTGCCTCCTACGAGCAGTACTTC. Its translation is CASSYSSPGGASYEQYF.

V gene TRBV29-1 combines with J gene TRBJ1-1, with D perhaps matching TRBD1 (5 bases). CDR1 is SQVTM and CDR2 is ANQGSEA in the germline V gene. V shed 5 bases and J shed 5 bases, with 15 bases lying between them. The CDR3 runs 13 residues. CDR3 sequence: CSVRGVLYTEAFF. The CDR3 DNA reads as TGCAGCGTTAGGGGAGTCCTATATACTGAAGCTTTCTTT.

This CDR3 is CASSYRTLGETQYF. In DNA form, the CDR3 reads TGTGCCAGCAGTTACCGTACGCTGGGAGAGACCCAGTACTTC. The rearrangement uses TRBV6-6 and TRBJ2-5; D unclear. Germline CDR1 reads MNHNY; CDR2 reads SVGAGI (reference sequence). Deletions cut 2 bases from V and 4 bases from J, with 11 bases between. The CDR3 totals 14 residues.

This CDR3 is CATSESGTSGIIGQFF. DNA for the CDR3: TGTGCCACCAGTGAGTCCGGGACTAGCGGGATAATTGGGCAGTTCTTC. The chain couples TRBV24-1 to TRBJ2-1; 13 positions agree with TRBD2. Germline CDR1 and CDR2: KGHDR and SFDVKD. The CDR3 has 16 amino acids. With V trimmed by 4 bases and J by 12 bases, 11 bases remained unmatched.

Ten or more counts support this clonotype. The rearrangement links TRBV20-1 to TRBJ2-1, with 9 positions matching TRBD2. The trim removed 6 bases at V and 0 bases at J, leaving 12 bases unmatched. This CDR3 region has 17 residues. Germline V gene data show CDR1 as DFQATT and CDR2 as SNEGSKA (reference sequence). CDR3 DNA: TGCAGTGCCCCAATAGCGGGGGTGGTCGGCTCCTACAATGAGCAGTTCTTC. Its translation is CSAPIAGVVGSYNEQFF.

This clonotype has only a few counts. The chain links TRBV6-1 to TRBJ2-4; 13 positions agree with TRBD2. Looked up from germline, CDR1 is MNHNS and CDR2 is SASEGT. V shed 2 bases, J shed 4 bases, and the junction held 8 bases outside the gene matches. CDR3 length: 18 residues. For the CDR3, the DNA is TGTGCCAGCAGTGAATTGGGTCGGGGACTAGCGGGGAAAAACATTCAGTACTTC. The encoded protein is CASSELGRGLAGKNIQYF.

This clonotype showed up just a few times. The CDR3 nucleotides read TGTGCCAGCCGTCGGACAGGGGCCTATGGCTACACCTTC. It translates to CASRRTGAYGYTF. The V call is TRBV27, the J call TRBJ1-2; 9 bases agree with TRBD1. Per the germline V gene, CDR1 is MNHEY and CDR2 is SMNVEV (reference sequence). The V and J ends lost 8 bases and 4 bases, in that order; junction bases with no gene match: 5. The CDR3 extends over 13 amino acids.

The chain recombines TRBV6-1 with TRBJ1-2, with D possibly TRBD1 on 5 matching bases. This CDR3 contains 16 residues. CDR1 is MNHNS and CDR2 is SASEGT in the germline V gene. With 0 bases removed from V and 8 bases from J, the gap between germline ends came to 19 bases. CDR3 nucleotides: TGTGCCAGCAGTGAAGCCAGGTCCTCAGGGACGCGCGGCTACACCTTC. Translated: CASSEARSSGTRGYTF.

This clonotype was seen a handful of times. The chain employs TRBV5-1 and TRBJ1-1; D is possibly TRBD1 (6 bases). This CDR3 region has 17 residues. CDR1 and CDR2 from the germline V gene are SGHRS and YFSETQ. Trimming took off 0 bases at V and 7 bases at J, with 22 bases between the two ends. The CDR3 nucleotides are TGCGCCAGCAGCTTGGCAGGGGCCCACGGTGCCACTAATGAAGCTTTCTTT. Its protein is CASSLAGAHGATNEAFF.

Here the CDR3 DNA reads TGTGCCAGCAGCCCAGGGGCGGGATCACCCCTCCACTTT. It is translated as CASSPGAGSPLHF. The chain combines TRBV3-1 with TRBJ1-6; tentatively, D is TRBD1 (6 bases). Trimming removed 4 bases from V and 10 bases from J, with 11 bases in between. The CDR3 is 13 residues long. Germline V gene sequence: CDR1 LGHDT, CDR2 YNNKEL (reference sequence).

This clonotype appeared once. The conserved phenylalanine or tryptophan is not found at the CDR3 terminus, so this likely reflects a read error. The V gene is TRBV28, the J gene TRBJ1-5, with 8 positions matching TRBD1. V lost 6 bases to trimming and J lost 2 bases; unmatched junction nucleotides: 12. The CDR3 consists of 17 residues. CDR1 and CDR2 (germline): MDHEN, SYDVKM. The CDR3 region is CASSQDGQGDGNQPQHL. Here the CDR3 DNA reads TGTGCCAGCAGCCAAGATGGACAGGGTGACGGCAATCAGCCCCAGCATCTT.

The chain recombines TRBV9 with TRBJ1-5; a weak D match, TRBD1 (5 bases). The CDR3 totals 15 residues. V lost 3 bases and J lost 3, with 13 bases in between. Germline V CDR1 and CDR2: SGDLS, YYNGEE. The CDR3 protein is CASSASGRFNQPQHF. The CDR3 bases are TGTGCCAGCAGCGCCTCGGGACGGTTCAATCAGCCCCAGCATTTT.

With respect to this clonotype: Possible read error: a much larger clone is one base away. Here the CDR3 DNA reads TGTGCCAGCAACCCCGACACAGGGCCTTACAATGAGCAGTACTTC. Its translation: CASNPDTGPYNEQYF. The J gene is TRBJ2-1, the V gene TRBV2, with D possibly being TRBD1 (6 bases). The last part of the DNA fits TRBJ2-7 better; the J call may be wrong. This CDR3 has 15 residues. Germline-derived CDR1 and CDR2 are SNHLY and FYNNEI.

This clonotype came up a few times. V usage is TRBV27 and J usage is TRBJ2-2; 7 bases map to TRBD1. The CDR3 has 16 amino acids. Losses at the gene ends were 3 bases for V and 0 bases for J; bases not matched to a gene: 4. Per germline, CDR1 MNHEY and CDR2 SMNVEV (reference sequence). The CDR3 DNA sequence: TGTGCCAGCAGTTTTCACGGGACAGCGAACACCGGGGAGCTGTTTTTT. Protein sequence: CASSFHGTANTGELFF.

This clonotype appeared a few times. The chain employs TRBV24-1 and TRBJ1-2; D is undetermined. Trimming removed 2 bases from V and 8 bases from J, with 14 bases in between. In germline, CDR1 is KGHDR, CDR2 SFDVKD. The CDR3 length is 14 residues. The CDR3 is CATSDSGHAEGYTF. In DNA form, the CDR3 reads TGTGCCACCAGTGATTCTGGGCACGCTGAGGGCTACACCTTC.

In its sample, this clonotype was seen a few times. The genes are TRBV18 and TRBJ2-3; 8 nucleotides align to TRBD2. This CDR3 is 17 amino acids long. Trimming cost V 1 base and J 2 bases; bases outside gene matches: 8. Germline V gene lookup returns CDR1 KGHSH and CDR2 LQKENI. CDR3 sequence: CASSPLSTSGTTDTQYF. The DNA of the CDR3 is TGTGCCAGCTCACCACTAAGTACTAGCGGAACCACAGATACGCAGTATTTT. Based on the CDR3 plus reference TRBV18 and TRBJ2-3, the full variable domain is NAGVMQNPRHLVRRRGQEARLRCSPMKGHSHVYWYRQLPEEGLKFMVYLQKENIIDESGMPKERFSAEFPKEGPSILRIQQVVRGDSAAYFCASSPLSTSGTTDTQYFGPGTRLTVL.